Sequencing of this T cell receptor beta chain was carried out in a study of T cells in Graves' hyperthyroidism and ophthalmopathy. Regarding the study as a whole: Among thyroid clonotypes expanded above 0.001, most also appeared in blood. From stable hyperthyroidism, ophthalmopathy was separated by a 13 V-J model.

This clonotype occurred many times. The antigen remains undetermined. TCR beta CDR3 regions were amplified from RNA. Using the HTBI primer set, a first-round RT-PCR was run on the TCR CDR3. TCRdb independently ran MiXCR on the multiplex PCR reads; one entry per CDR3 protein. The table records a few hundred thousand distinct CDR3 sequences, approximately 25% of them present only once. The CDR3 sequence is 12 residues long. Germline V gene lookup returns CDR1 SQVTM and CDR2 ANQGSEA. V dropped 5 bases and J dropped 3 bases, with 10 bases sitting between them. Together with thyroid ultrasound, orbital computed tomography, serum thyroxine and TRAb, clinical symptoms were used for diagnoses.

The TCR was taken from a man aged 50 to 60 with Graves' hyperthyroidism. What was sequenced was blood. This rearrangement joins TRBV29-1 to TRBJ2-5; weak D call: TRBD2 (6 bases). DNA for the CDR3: TGCAGCGTTCGACTAGGTGAAGAGACCCAGTACTTC. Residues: CSVRLGEETQYF.